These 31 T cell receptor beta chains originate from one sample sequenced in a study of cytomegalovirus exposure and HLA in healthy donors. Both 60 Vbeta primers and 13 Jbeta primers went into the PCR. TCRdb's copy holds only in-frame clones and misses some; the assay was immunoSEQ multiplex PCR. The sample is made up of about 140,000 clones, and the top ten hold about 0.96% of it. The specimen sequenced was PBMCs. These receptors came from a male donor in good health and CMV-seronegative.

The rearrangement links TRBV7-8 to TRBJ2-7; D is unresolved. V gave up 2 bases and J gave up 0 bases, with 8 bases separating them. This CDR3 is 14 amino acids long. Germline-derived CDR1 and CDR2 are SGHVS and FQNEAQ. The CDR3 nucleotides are TGTGCCAGCAGCTTAACTACAAGCTCCTACGAGCAGTACTTC. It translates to CASSLTTSSYEQYF.

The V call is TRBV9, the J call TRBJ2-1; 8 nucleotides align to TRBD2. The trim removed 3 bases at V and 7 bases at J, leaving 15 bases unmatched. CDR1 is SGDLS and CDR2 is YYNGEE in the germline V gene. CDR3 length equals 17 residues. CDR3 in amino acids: CASSGNQPGGRINEQFF. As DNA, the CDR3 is TGTGCCAGCAGCGGAAACCAACCGGGGGGGCGGATAAATGAGCAGTTCTTC.

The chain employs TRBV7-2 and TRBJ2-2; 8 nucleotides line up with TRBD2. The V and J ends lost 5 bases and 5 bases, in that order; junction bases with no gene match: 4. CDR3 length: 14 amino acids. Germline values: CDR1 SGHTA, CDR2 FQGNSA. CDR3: CASSLIAGTGELFF. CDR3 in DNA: TGTGCCAGCAGCCTGATAGCGGGGACCGGGGAGCTGTTTTTT.

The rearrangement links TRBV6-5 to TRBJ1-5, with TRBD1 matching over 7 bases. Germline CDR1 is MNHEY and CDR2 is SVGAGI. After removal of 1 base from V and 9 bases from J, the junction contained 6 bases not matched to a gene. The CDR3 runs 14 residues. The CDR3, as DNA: TGTGCCAGCAGTTACTACAGGGGCCGGGGGCCCCAGCATTTT. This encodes CASSYYRGRGPQHF.

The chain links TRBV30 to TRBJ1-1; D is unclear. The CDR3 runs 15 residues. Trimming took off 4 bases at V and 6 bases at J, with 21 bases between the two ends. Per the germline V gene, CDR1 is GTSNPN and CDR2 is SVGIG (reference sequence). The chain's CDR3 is CAWIPRRVHTPEAFF. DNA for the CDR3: TGTGCCTGGATCCCTAGGAGGGTACATACACCTGAAGCTTTCTTT.

CDR3 in DNA: TGTGCCTGGAGTGCGGGTGCCCCCACAGATACGCAGTATTTT. Encoded protein: CAWSAGAPTDTQYF. This sequence joins TRBV30 and TRBJ2-3, with no clear D. Per germline, CDR1 GTSNPN and CDR2 SVGIG (reference sequence). V lost 1 base and J lost 2, with 10 bases in between. The CDR3 spans 14 residues.

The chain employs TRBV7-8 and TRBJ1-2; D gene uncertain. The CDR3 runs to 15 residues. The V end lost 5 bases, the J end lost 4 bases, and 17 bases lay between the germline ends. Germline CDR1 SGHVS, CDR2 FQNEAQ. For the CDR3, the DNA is TGTGCCAGCAGCCCCGACATCGAAATAATCTATGGCTACACCTTC. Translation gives CASSPDIEIIYGYTF.

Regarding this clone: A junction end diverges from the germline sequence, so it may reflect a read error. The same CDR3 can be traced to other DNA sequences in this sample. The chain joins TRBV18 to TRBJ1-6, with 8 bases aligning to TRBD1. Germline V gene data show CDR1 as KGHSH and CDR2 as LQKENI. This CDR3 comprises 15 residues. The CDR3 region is CASSTLTGQGSPLHF. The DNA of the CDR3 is TGTGCCAGCTCCACATTAACTGGACAGGGATCACCTCTCCACTTT.

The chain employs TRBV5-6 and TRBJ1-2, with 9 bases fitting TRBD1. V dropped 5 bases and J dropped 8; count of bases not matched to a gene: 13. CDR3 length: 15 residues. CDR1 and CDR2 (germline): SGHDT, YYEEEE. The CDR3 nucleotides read TGTGCCAGCAGTAAAACGGGGACAGGGATTTACGGCTACACCTTC. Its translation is CASSKTGTGIYGYTF. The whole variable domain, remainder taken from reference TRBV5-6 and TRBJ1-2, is DAGVTQSPTHLIKTRGQQVTLRCSPKSGHDTVSWYQQALGQGPQFIFQYYEEEERQRGNFPDRFSGHQFPNYSSELNVNALLLGDSALYLCASSKTGTGIYGYTFGSGTRLTVV.

The CDR3 reads CAWSTDSNYGYTF. In DNA form, the CDR3 reads TGTGCCTGGAGTACAGATTCTAACTATGGCTACACCTTC. This chain joins TRBV30 and TRBJ1-2; D is ambiguous. The CDR3 extends over 13 amino acids. The V end lost 2 bases, the J end lost 0 bases, and 7 bases lay between the germline ends. Germline V lookup: CDR1 GTSNPN, CDR2 SVGIG (reference sequence).

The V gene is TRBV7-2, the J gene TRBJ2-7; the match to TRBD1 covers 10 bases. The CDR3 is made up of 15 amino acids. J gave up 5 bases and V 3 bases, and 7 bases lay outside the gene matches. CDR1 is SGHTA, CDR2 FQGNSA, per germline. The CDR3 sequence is CASSFISDRGNEQYF. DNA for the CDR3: TGTGCCAGCAGCTTTATATCGGACAGGGGGAACGAGCAGTACTTC. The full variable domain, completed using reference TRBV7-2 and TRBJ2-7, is GAGVSQSPSNKVTEKGKDVELRCDPISGHTALYWYRQSLGQGLEFLIYFQGNSAPDKSGLPSDRFSAERTGGSVSTLTIQRTQQEDSAVYLCASSFISDRGNEQYFGPGTRLTVT.

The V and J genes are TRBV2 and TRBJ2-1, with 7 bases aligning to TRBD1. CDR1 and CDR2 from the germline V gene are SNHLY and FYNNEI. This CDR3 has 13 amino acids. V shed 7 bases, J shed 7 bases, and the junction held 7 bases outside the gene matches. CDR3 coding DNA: TGTGCCAGCACCGCAGACAGGGATAATGAGCAGTTCTTC. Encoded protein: CASTADRDNEQFF.

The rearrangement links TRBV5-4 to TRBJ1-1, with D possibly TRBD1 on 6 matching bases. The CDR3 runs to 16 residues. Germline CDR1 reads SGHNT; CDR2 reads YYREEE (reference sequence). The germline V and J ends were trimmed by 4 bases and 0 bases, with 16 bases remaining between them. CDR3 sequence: CASSPGQPGMNTEAFF. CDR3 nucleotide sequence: TGTGCCAGCAGCCCCGGACAGCCCGGGATGAACACTGAAGCTTTCTTT.

In nucleotides, the CDR3 is TGTGCCAGCAGCTTGGGCGTATGGCGGGGGCGATACGAGCAGTACTTC. Amino acids: CASSLGVWRGRYEQYF. This chain uses TRBV5-8 with TRBJ2-7; maybe TRBD2 (7 bases). Trimming pared 0 bases from V and 4 bases from J, leaving 17 bases between. This CDR3 contains 16 residues. Germline CDR1 reads SGHTS; CDR2 reads YDEGEE. Together with reference TRBV5-8 and TRBJ2-7, the CDR3 gives the full variable domain: EAGVTQSPTHLIKTRGQQATLRCSPISGHTSVYWYQQALGLGLQFLLWYDEGEERNRGNFPPRFSGRQFPNYSSELNVNALELEDSALYLCASSLGVWRGRYEQYFGPGTRLTVT.

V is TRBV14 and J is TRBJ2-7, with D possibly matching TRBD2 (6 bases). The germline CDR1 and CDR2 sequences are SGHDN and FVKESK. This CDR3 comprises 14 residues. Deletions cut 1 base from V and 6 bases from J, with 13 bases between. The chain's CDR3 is CASSQGGGKPEQYF. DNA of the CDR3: TGTGCCAGCAGCCAAGGTGGAGGGAAACCCGAGCAGTACTTC.

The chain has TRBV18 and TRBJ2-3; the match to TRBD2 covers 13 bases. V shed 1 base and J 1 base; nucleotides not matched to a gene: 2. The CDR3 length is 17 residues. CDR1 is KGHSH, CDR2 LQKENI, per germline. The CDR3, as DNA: TGTGCCAGCTCACCACGGACTAGCGGGAGAGGCACAGATACGCAGTATTTT. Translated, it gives CASSPRTSGRGTDTQYF.

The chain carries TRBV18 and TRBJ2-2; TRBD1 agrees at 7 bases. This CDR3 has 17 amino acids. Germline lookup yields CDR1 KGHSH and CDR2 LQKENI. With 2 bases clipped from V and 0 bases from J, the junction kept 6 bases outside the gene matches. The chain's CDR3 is CASSPATGSSNTGELFF. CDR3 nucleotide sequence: TGTGCCAGCTCACCAGCGACAGGGAGTTCGAACACCGGGGAGCTGTTTTTT.

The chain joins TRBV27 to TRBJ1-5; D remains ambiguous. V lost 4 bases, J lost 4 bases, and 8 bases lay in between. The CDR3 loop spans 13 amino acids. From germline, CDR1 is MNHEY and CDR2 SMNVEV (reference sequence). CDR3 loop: CASSWASNQPQHF. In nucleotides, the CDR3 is TGTGCCAGCAGTTGGGCGAGTAATCAGCCCCAGCATTTT.

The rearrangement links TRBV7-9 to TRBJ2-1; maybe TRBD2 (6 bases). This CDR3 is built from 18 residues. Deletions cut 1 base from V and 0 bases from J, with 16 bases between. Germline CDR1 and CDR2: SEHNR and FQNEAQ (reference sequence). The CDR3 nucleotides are TGTGCCAGCAGCTTAGTGCAGCAGCGGGTGAGCTCCTACAATGAGCAGTTCTTC. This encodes CASSLVQQRVSSYNEQFF.

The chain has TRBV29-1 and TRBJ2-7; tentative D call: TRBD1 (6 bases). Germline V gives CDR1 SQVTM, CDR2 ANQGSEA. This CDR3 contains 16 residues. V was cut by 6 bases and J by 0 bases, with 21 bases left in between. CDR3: CSVFDRGQRSSYEQYF. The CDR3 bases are TGCAGCGTCTTTGATCGAGGACAGCGAAGCTCCTACGAGCAGTACTTC.

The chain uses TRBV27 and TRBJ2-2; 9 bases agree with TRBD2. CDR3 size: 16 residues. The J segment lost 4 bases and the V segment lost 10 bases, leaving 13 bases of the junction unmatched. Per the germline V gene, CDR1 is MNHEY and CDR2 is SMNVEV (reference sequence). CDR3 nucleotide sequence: TGTGCCACCTCGTCTCTAGGTAGCGGGGGCACCGGGGAGCTGTTTTTT. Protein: CATSSLGSGGTGELFF.

The CDR3 DNA reads as TGTGCCAGCGGTAGCGGGTTCTCCTACAATGAGCAGTTCTTC. It encodes CASGSGFSYNEQFF. The rearrangement uses TRBV6-1 and TRBJ2-1; 7 positions match TRBD2. The CDR3 spans 14 residues. V shed 8 bases and J 0 bases; nucleotides not matched to a gene: 4. CDR1 is MNHNS, CDR2 SASEGT, per germline.

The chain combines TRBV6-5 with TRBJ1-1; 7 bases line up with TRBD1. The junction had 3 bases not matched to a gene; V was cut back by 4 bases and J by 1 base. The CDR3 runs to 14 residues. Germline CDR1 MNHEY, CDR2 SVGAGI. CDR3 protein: CASSSRGANTEAFF. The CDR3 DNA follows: TGTGCCAGCAGTTCCAGGGGGGCGAACACTGAAGCTTTCTTT.

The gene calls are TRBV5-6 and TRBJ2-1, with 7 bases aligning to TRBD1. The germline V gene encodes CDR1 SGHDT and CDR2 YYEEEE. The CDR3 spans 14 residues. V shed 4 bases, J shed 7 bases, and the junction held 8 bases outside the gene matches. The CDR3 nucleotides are TGTGCCAGCAGCCCGGATGGGGGACAGAATGAGCAGTTCTTC. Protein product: CASSPDGGQNEQFF.

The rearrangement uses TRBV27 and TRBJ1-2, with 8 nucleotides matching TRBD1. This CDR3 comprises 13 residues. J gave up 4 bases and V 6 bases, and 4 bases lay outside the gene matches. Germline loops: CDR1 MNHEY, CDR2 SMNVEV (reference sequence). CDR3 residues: CASRRTGSYGYTF. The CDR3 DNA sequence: TGTGCCAGCAGACGGACAGGGAGCTATGGCTACACCTTC.

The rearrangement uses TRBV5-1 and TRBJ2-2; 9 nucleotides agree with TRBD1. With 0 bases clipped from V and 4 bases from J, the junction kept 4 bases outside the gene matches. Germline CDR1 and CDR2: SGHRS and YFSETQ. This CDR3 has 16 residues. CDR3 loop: CASSLGGQGITGELFF. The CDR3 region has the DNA TGCGCCAGCAGCTTGGGGGGACAGGGTATCACCGGGGAGCTGTTTTTT.

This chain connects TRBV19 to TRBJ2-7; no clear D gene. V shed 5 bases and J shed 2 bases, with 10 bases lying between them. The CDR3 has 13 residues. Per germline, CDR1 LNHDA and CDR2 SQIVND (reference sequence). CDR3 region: CASSYGFTYEQYF. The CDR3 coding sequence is TGTGCCAGTAGTTACGGTTTCACCTACGAGCAGTACTTC.

In nucleotides, the CDR3 is TGTGCCAGCTCACTCGGGACAGGAAACGAGCCCCAGCATTTT. This translates into CASSLGTGNEPQHF. J is TRBJ1-5 and V is TRBV18, with 8 bases identical to TRBD1. The J segment lost 8 bases and the V segment lost 4 bases, leaving 7 bases of the junction unmatched. CDR1 KGHSH and CDR2 LQKENI come from the germline V gene. The CDR3 covers 14 residues.

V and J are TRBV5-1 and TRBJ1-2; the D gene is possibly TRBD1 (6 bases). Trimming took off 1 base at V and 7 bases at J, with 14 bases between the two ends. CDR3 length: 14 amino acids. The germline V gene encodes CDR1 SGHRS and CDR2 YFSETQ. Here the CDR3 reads CASSLSQGSGGYTF. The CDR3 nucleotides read TGCGCCAGCAGCTTGAGTCAGGGGAGTGGTGGCTACACCTTC. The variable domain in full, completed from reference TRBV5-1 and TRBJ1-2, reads KAGVTQTPRYLIKTRGQQVTLSCSPISGHRSVSWYQQTPGQGLQFLFEYFSETQRNKGNFPGRFSGRQFSNSRSEMNVSTLELGDSALYLCASSLSQGSGGYTFGSGTRLTVV.

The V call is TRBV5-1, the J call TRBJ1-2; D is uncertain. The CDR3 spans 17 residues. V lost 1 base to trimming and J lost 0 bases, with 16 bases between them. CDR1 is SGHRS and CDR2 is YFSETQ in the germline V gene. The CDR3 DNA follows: TGCGCCAGCAGCTTGAGCTCGTCGGGGTCCTCTAACTATGGCTACACCTTC. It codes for CASSLSSSGSSNYGYTF.

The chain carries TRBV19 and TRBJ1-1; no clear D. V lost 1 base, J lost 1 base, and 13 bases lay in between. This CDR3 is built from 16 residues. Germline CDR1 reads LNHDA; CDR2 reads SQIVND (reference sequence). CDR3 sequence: CASSIGGFRGNTEAFF. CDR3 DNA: TGTGCCAGTAGTATAGGAGGGTTTCGGGGGAACACTGAAGCTTTCTTT. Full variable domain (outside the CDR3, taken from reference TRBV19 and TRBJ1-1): DGGITQSPKYLFRKEGQNVTLSCEQNLNHDAMYWYRQDPGQGLRLIYYSQIVNDFQKGDIAEGYSVSREKKESFPLTVTSAQKNPTAFYLCASSIGGFRGNTEAFFGQGTRLTVV.